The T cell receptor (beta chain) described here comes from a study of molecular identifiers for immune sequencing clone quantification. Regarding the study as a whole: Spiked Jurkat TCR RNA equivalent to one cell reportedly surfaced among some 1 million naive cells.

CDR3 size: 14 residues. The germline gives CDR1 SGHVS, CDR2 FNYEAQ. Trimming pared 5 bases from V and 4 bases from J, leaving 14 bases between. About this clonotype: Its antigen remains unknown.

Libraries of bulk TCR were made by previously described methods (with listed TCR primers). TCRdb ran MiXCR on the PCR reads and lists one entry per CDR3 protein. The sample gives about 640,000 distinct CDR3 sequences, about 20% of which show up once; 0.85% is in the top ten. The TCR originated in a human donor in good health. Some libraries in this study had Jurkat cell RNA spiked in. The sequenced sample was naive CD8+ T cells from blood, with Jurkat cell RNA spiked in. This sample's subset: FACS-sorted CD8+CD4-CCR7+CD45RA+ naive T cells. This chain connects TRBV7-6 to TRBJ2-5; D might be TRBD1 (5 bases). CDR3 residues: CASSLSQVRETQYF. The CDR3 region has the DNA TGTGCCAGCAGCCTATCACAGGTCAGAGAGACCCAGTACTTC.